The clone carrying this T cell receptor (beta chain) has just one count. Its antigen is not known. Germline-derived CDR1 and CDR2 are SGHVS and FQNEAQ. Trimming cost V 2 bases and J 4 bases, with 9 bases left between them. The CDR3 is made up of 13 amino acids. This sample was taken from a study of cytomegalovirus exposure and HLA in healthy donors. Findings of the study overall: A later analysis showed HLA-associated TCR beta chains outstripping equally common others in clonal expansion. A reported reduction in N-insertions relative to the approximately 640-donor mean was seen in an Asian-associated ancestry cluster in a later analysis.

Primers included in the PCR were 60 Vbeta and 13 Jbeta primers. Profiling relied on immunoSEQ multiplex PCR, and the TCRdb table lists in-frame clones only, not all of them. The sample lists approximately 130,000 clones, roughly 80% occurring once. The genes are TRBV7-8 and TRBJ2-7; D gene uncertain. Sequencing was carried out using PBMCs. This receptor was identified in a boy younger than 18 in good health and CMV-seronegative. The CDR3: CASSLYPTYEQYF. CDR3 nucleotides: TGTGCCAGCAGCTTATATCCCACTTACGAGCAGTACTTC.